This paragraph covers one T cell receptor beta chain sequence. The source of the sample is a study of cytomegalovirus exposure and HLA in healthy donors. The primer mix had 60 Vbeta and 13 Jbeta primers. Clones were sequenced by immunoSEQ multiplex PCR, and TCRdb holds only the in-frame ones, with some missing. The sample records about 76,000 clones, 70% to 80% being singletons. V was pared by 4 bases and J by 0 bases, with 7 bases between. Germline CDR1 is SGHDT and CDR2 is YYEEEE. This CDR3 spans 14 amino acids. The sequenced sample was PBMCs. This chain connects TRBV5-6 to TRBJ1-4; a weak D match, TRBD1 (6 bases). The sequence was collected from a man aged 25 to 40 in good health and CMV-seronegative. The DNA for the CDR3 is TGTGCCAGCAGCCGGACAGCAACTAATGAAAAACTGTTTTTT. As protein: CASSRTATNEKLFF.